This T cell receptor (beta chain) was sequenced in a study of T cell responses to AZD1222 COVID-19 vaccine. Generated by immunoSEQ multiplex PCR, the TCRdb table keeps only in-frame clones and is missing some. The table lists under 150,000 clones, 92% of them singletons. The CDR3 runs to 18 residues. Germline values: CDR1 WNHNN, CDR2 SYGVQD (reference sequence). J lost 2 bases, V lost 6 bases, and 16 bases had no gene match. Comments on this clone: Its antigen is undetermined.

Notes on the study in general: Dominant at 160-218 and 743-854, vaccine-associated CD4 TCRs also spanned spike. Reportedly, close to half of spike-specific TCRs are directed against unmutated variant regions. Females outnumbered males among donors, who were mostly white British; clonal diversity was possibly underestimated. The study sampled repertoires only after the peak T cell response.

V gene TRBV10-1 combines with J gene TRBJ2-7; 10 bases fit TRBD2. The source of this sequence is an adult in good health. This material consisted of peripheral blood, taken on day 0 of AZD1222 vaccination. The CDR3 loop reads CASRVWVLAGSAPYEQYF. The CDR3 coding sequence is TGCGCCAGCAGGGTGTGGGTACTAGCGGGATCAGCGCCCTACGAGCAGTACTTC.